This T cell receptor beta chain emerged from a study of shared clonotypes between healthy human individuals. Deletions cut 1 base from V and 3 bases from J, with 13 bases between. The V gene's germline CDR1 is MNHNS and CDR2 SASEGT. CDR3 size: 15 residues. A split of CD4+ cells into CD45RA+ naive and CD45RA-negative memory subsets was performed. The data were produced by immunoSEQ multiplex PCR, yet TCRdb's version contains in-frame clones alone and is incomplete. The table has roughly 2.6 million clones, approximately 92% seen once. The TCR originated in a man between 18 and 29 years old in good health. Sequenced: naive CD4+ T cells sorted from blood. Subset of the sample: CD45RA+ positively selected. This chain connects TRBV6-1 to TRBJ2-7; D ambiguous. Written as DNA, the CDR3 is TGTGCCAGCAGTGAAGAAGCCGGGCCCTACTACGAGCAGTACTTC. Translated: CASSEEAGPYYEQYF.